The clone carrying this T cell receptor beta chain came up a few times. Its target is not known. With 5 bases clipped from V and 3 bases from J, the junction kept 5 bases outside the gene matches. This CDR3 comprises 14 residues. Germline V lookup: CDR1 SGHNT, CDR2 YYREEE (reference sequence). These data belong to a study of OX40 agonist ivuxolimab in advanced cancers. Study information: Clinicians treated patients with ivuxolimab, an agonistic anti-OX40 (CD134) antibody. The study gave patients intravenous ivuxolimab at 0.01 to 10 mg/kg every 2 weeks. Patients achieving partial responses numbered three: one hepatocellular carcinoma case and two cutaneous melanoma cases.

Study outcomes and limitations: The expanded peripheral T cells' antigen specificity was not determined.

The assay was immunoSEQ multiplex PCR, and TCRdb's table has in-frame clones only and misses some. The sample contains over 100,000 clones, approximately 90% of which appear only once. The sequence was collected from an adult with an advanced solid tumor such as melanoma, head and neck, liver or kidney cancer. The input for sequencing was CD4+ or CD8+ T cells sorted from blood, taken in a trial of the OX40 agonist ivuxolimab. This sequence joins TRBV5-4 and TRBJ1-5, with 7 bases matching TRBD1. CDR3 sequence (DNA): TGTGCCAGCAGTTTTACAGGGGACAATCAGCCCCAGCATTTT. As protein: CASSFTGDNQPQHF.